One and the same sample provided the 27 T cell receptor beta chains below, sequenced in a study of naive and memory T cell subsets. The treatment denotes: skin biopsy from PPD injection site in Mantoux-positive individual. The library had UMIs added by 3' ligation of an oligonucleotide to TCR cDNA. Four PCR rounds used nested alpha and beta constant region primers plus the SP2 primer. TCRdb recomputed calls from the UMI-ligation and nested PCR reads with MiXCR, one row per CDR3 protein. Here the sample spans more than 30,000 distinct CDR3 sequences, about 10% being singletons. The sequenced sample was skin, obtained from a tuberculin skin test site. The receptor set was obtained from an adult in good health.

This chain uses TRBV6-5 with TRBJ2-4, with D perhaps being TRBD1 or TRBD2 (6 bases each). The CDR3 extends over 16 amino acids. V lost 5 bases to trimming and J lost 3 bases, with 17 bases between them. CDR1 MNHEY and CDR2 SVGAGI come from the germline V gene. In DNA form, the CDR3 reads TGTGCCAGCAGTCCACAACGGGGGCGCGGCAAAAACATTCAGTACTTC. Its translation: CASSPQRGRGKNIQYF.

This clonotype has more than one count but fewer than ten. The chain employs TRBV12-3 or TRBV12-4 and TRBJ2-5, with a tentative D call TRBD1 (6 bases). The CDR3 is made up of 13 amino acids. V lost 6 bases, J lost 2 bases, and 10 bases lay in between. The CDR3 loop reads CASRGQPQETQYF. DNA for the CDR3: TGTGCCAGCAGAGGACAGCCGCAAGAGACCCAGTACTTC.

This clonotype came up many times. The V call is TRBV5-6, the J call TRBJ1-3; D uncertain. The V and J ends lost 1 base and 2 bases respectively, with 7 bases between them. This CDR3 is 14 amino acids long. Looked up from germline, CDR1 is SGHDT and CDR2 is YYEEEE. The CDR3 region is CASSLFVAGNTIYF. The CDR3 DNA reads TGTGCCAGCAGCTTGTTTGTGGCTGGAAACACCATATATTTT.

The gene calls are TRBV4-2 and TRBJ2-3; TRBD2 agrees at 12 bases. This CDR3 has 16 amino acids. Germline V gene data show CDR1 as LGHNA and CDR2 as YNFKEQ. J gave up 5 bases and V 4 bases, and 7 bases lay outside the gene matches. Written as DNA, the CDR3 is TGTGCCAGCAGCCCCGGGCTAGCGGGGGGGGGAGATACGCAGTATTTT. Protein: CASSPGLAGGGDTQYF.

The V gene is TRBV7-3, the J gene TRBJ2-1, with 9 bases that match TRBD2. The CDR3 length is 18 residues. Germline loops: CDR1 SGHTA, CDR2 FQGTGA. V trimming: 5 bases; J trimming: 9 bases; junction bases outside the gene matches: 20. The CDR3 sequence: CASSLRGGGDGPRGEQFF. CDR3 nucleotides: TGTGCCAGCAGCCTCCGGGGCGGGGGGGACGGGCCGAGGGGTGAGCAGTTCTTC.

The sample holds a few counts of this clonotype. This chain links TRBV9 with TRBJ2-5; no definite D call. Germline V gives CDR1 SGDLS, CDR2 YYNGEE. Between the trimmed V and J ends, which lost 4 bases and 1 base, there was a span of 8 bases. This CDR3 region has 13 residues. Written as DNA, the CDR3 is TGTGCCAGCAGCCGTCAACTCCAAGAGACCCAGTACTTC. It is translated as CASSRQLQETQYF.

This clonotype was picked up a small number of times. The V call is TRBV7-2, the J call TRBJ2-1; 14 bases are a match to TRBD2. Germline V gene sequence: CDR1 SGHTA, CDR2 FQGNSA. With 5 bases clipped from V and 9 bases from J, the junction kept 6 bases outside the gene matches. CDR3 size: 15 residues. The CDR3 DNA is TGTGCCAGCAGCGGGGGACTAGCGGGAGTAGGTGAGCAGTTCTTC. It encodes CASSGGLAGVGEQFF. The complete variable domain, with remaining parts taken from reference TRBV7-2 and TRBJ2-1, reads GAGVSQSPSNKVTEKGKDVELRCDPISGHTALYWYRQSLGQGLEFLIYFQGNSAPDKSGLPSDRFSAERTGGSVSTLTIQRTQQEDSAVYLCASSGGLAGVGEQFFGPGTRLTVL.

In this sample, this clonotype is medium-sized. V is TRBV6-5 and J is TRBJ1-2, with D hard to call. Per the germline V gene, CDR1 is MNHEY and CDR2 is SVGAGI. Trimming cost V 2 bases and J 4 bases, with 17 bases left between them. The CDR3 length is 16 residues. CDR3 nucleotide sequence: TGTGCCAGCAGTTACATGGGAGCGGGGTCAGGCTATGGCTACACCTTC. Amino acids: CASSYMGAGSGYGYTF.

The CDR3 nucleotides read TGTGCCAGCAGGGTTCTCGTAGCCAAAAACATTCAGTACTTC. Encoded protein: CASRVLVAKNIQYF. The V and J genes are TRBV2 and TRBJ2-4; D call uncertain. Germline values: CDR1 SNHLY, CDR2 FYNNEI. CDR3 length: 14 amino acids. V lost 6 bases, J lost 0 bases, and 9 bases lay in between.

This clonotype was recorded a few times. This rearrangement joins TRBV10-3 to TRBJ2-3; 8 nucleotides line up with TRBD2. Germline values: CDR1 ENHRY, CDR2 SYGVKD. With V trimmed by 6 bases and J by 5 bases, 16 bases remained unmatched. The CDR3 is 17 residues long. The CDR3 loop is CAISRRRVTGGKDTQYF. The CDR3 DNA reads as TGTGCCATCAGCCGTAGGAGAGTTACGGGAGGGAAAGATACGCAGTATTTT.

The V and J genes are TRBV27 and TRBJ1-2; D remains unclear. V was clipped by 5 bases and J by 5 bases, with 24 bases between them. Germline loops: CDR1 MNHEY, CDR2 SMNVEV (reference sequence). This CDR3 region has 17 residues. The CDR3 nucleotides read TGTGCCAGCAGTCTCCTTCGAGGACGGAGGGCCCTTTATGGCTACACCTTC. It encodes CASSLLRGRRALYGYTF.

This clonotype was recorded at least ten times. The chain employs TRBV29-1 and TRBJ2-7; 9 bases are a match to TRBD2. CDR3 size: 13 residues. After removal of 6 bases from V and 6 bases from J, the junction contained 9 bases not matched to a gene. Germline V gene sequence: CDR1 SQVTM, CDR2 ANQGSEA. CDR3 in amino acids: CSVGAGGPSEQYF. The CDR3 nucleotides read TGCAGCGTGGGGGCGGGAGGGCCTTCCGAGCAGTACTTC.

This clonotype came up many times. The J gene is TRBJ1-1, the V gene TRBV20-1; the D is unclear. Germline CDR1 reads DFQATT; CDR2 reads SNEGSKA (reference sequence). V lost 3 bases, J lost 0 bases, and 14 bases lay in between. CDR3 size: 15 residues. In DNA form, the CDR3 reads TGCAGTGCTAGTCCCGGCGGCCAACTGAACACTGAAGCTTTCTTT. It yields the protein CSASPGGQLNTEAFF.

The V gene is TRBV12-3 or TRBV12-4, the J gene TRBJ2-5, with D hard to call. The ends were cut back, 5 bases at V and 0 bases at J, with 10 bases in the middle. CDR3 size: 14 residues. The CDR3, as DNA: TGTGCCAGCAGTGCCCTCGCCTACCAAGAGACCCAGTACTTC. It encodes CASSALAYQETQYF.

There are a few counts of this clonotype. V usage is TRBV5-1 and J usage is TRBJ2-3; 9 bases fit TRBD2. CDR1 is SGHRS, CDR2 YFSETQ, per germline. J lost 4 bases, V lost 0 bases, and 15 bases had no gene match. The CDR3 loop spans 19 amino acids. CDR3 sequence: CASSLAGGTLAGSADTQYF. CDR3 in DNA: TGCGCCAGCAGCTTGGCCGGGGGCACGCTAGCGGGATCCGCAGATACGCAGTATTTT.

This clonotype was found many times. V gene TRBV27 combines with J gene TRBJ2-7, with D possibly being TRBD2 (6 bases). Germline V gene data show CDR1 as MNHEY and CDR2 as SMNVEV (reference sequence). The CDR3 has 13 residues. The V end lost 6 bases, the J end lost 4 bases, and 13 bases lay between the germline ends. CDR3 in amino acids: CASRRAGNYEQYF. CDR3 in DNA: TGTGCCAGCAGGAGAGCGGGCAATTACGAGCAGTACTTC.

This clonotype was recorded many times. The genes are TRBV7-2 and TRBJ1-2; D is undetermined. Germline loops: CDR1 SGHTA, CDR2 FQGNSA. CDR3 size: 16 residues. The V gene lost 5 bases and the J gene lost 2 bases, with 18 bases spanning the gap. This chain's CDR3 is CASSLSGVGINYGYTF. Written as DNA, the CDR3 is TGTGCCAGCAGCCTTAGTGGTGTAGGAATCAACTATGGCTACACCTTC.

The gene calls are TRBV11-2 and TRBJ1-5; perhaps TRBD1 as D (5 bases). This CDR3 contains 13 residues. V was shortened by 4 bases and J by 4 bases, with 8 bases between the two germline ends. Germline CDR1 SGHAT, CDR2 FQNNGV. In DNA, the CDR3 is TGTGCCAGCAGCTCGGGGCTTAATCAGCCCCAGCATTTT. The encoded protein is CASSSGLNQPQHF.

The chain couples TRBV6-5 to TRBJ1-1; 7 positions match TRBD1. The CDR3 sequence is 13 residues long. Germline CDR1 reads MNHEY; CDR2 reads SVGAGI. Trimming at V came to 2 bases and at J to 9 bases, leaving 6 bases not matched to a gene. In DNA form, the CDR3 reads TGTGCCAGCAGTTACCTTCCGGGACAGCAAGCTTTCTTT. Amino acid sequence: CASSYLPGQQAFF.

The rearrangement links TRBV5-1 to TRBJ2-7; tentative D call: TRBD1 (5 bases). Trimming removed 0 bases at V and 1 base at J, with 8 bases between. The CDR3 extends over 14 amino acids. CDR1 is SGHRS, CDR2 YFSETQ, per germline. CDR3 in DNA: TGCGCCAGCAGCTTGGCGACAGATTCCTACGAGCAGTACTTC. Its translation: CASSLATDSYEQYF.

The rearrangement links TRBV7-9 to TRBJ2-2, with D unclear. The CDR3 sequence is 12 residues long. Trimming cost V 6 bases and J 3 bases, with 5 bases left between them. Germline V CDR1 and CDR2: SEHNR, FQNEAQ (reference sequence). The CDR3 sequence: CASREDTGELFF. CDR3 DNA: TGTGCCAGCAGAGAAGACACCGGGGAGCTGTTTTTT. The entire variable domain, with the rest obtained from reference TRBV7-9 and TRBJ2-2, is as follows: DTGVSQNPRHKITKRGQNVTFRCDPISEHNRLYWYRQTLGQGPEFLTYFQNEAQLEKSRLLSDRFSAERPKGSFSTLEIQRTEQGDSAMYLCASREDTGELFFGEGSRLTVL.

This clonotype is labeled large. The genes are TRBV20-1 and TRBJ1-3; no clear D. The CDR3 contains 15 residues. Germline CDR1 is DFQATT and CDR2 is SNEGSKA (reference sequence). V lost 1 base to trimming and J lost 2 bases, with 12 bases between them. CDR3 DNA sequence: TGCAGTGCTAGAGTTTTGGACGGCGCTGGAAACACCATATATTTT. It specifies CSARVLDGAGNTIYF.

This chain links TRBV5-1 with TRBJ2-7, with D perhaps matching TRBD1 (6 bases). The CDR3 sequence is 14 residues long. Germline V gene data show CDR1 as SGHRS and CDR2 as YFSETQ. Trimming took off 2 bases at V and 1 base at J, with 10 bases between the two ends. DNA for the CDR3: TGCGCCAGCAGCTTCTGGACAGAATCCTACGAGCAGTACTTC. As protein: CASSFWTESYEQYF. The entire variable domain, with the rest obtained from reference TRBV5-1 and TRBJ2-7, is as follows: KAGVTQTPRYLIKTRGQQVTLSCSPISGHRSVSWYQQTPGQGLQFLFEYFSETQRNKGNFPGRFSGRQFSNSRSEMNVSTLELGDSALYLCASSFWTESYEQYFGPGTRLTVT.

This clonotype has just a few counts. The V gene is TRBV19, the J gene TRBJ1-5; unclear D gene. The CDR3 is made up of 15 amino acids. V was cut by 5 bases and J by 2 bases, with 13 bases left in between. Germline V gene sequence: CDR1 LNHDA, CDR2 SQIVND (reference sequence). The CDR3: CASSSTQDGNQPQHF. In nucleotides, the CDR3 is TGTGCCAGTAGTTCCACCCAGGACGGCAATCAGCCCCAGCATTTT. Supplemented by reference TRBV19 and TRBJ1-5, the full variable domain reads DGGITQSPKYLFRKEGQNVTLSCEQNLNHDAMYWYRQDPGQGLRLIYYSQIVNDFQKGDIAEGYSVSREKKESFPLTVTSAQKNPTAFYLCASSSTQDGNQPQHFGDGTRLSIL.

In this sample, this clonotype turned up many times. V gene TRBV9 combines with J gene TRBJ2-3, with D possibly matching TRBD2 (5 bases). The CDR3 totals 13 residues. V was cut by 4 bases and J by 5 bases, with 11 bases left in between. CDR1 and CDR2 (germline): SGDLS, YYNGEE. The CDR3, as DNA: TGTGCCAGCAGCCCGAGGGCGGGAGATACGCAGTATTTT. This translates into CASSPRAGDTQYF.

This clonotype was counted between two and nine times. The chain employs TRBV6-1 and TRBJ2-1; tentatively, D is TRBD1 (6 bases). V gave up 1 base and J gave up 3 bases, with 7 bases separating them. The CDR3 length is 14 residues. CDR1 MNHNS and CDR2 SASEGT come from the germline V gene. The CDR3 coding sequence is TGTGCCAGCAGTGAAGAGGGGGACTACAATGAGCAGTTCTTC. Translated, it gives CASSEEGDYNEQFF.

This clonotype was seen ten or more times. J is TRBJ2-3 and V is TRBV20-1; 9 nucleotides agree with TRBD1. After removal of 1 base from V and 5 bases from J, the junction contained 7 bases not matched to a gene. The germline CDR1 and CDR2 sequences are DFQATT and SNEGSKA (reference sequence). The length of the CDR3 is 15 residues. The CDR3 region is CSARAGTGPLDTQYF. DNA of the CDR3: TGCAGTGCTAGAGCGGGGACAGGGCCCTTAGATACGCAGTATTTT.